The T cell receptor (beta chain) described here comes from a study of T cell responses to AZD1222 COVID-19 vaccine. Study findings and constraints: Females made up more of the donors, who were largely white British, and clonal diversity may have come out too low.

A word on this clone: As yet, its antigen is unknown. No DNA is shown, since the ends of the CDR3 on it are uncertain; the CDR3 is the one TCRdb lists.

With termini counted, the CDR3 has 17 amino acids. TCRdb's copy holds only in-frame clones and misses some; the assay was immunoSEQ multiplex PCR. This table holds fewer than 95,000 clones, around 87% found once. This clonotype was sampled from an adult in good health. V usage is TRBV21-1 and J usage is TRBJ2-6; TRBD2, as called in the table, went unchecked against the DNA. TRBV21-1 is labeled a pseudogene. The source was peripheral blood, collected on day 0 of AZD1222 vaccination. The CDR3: CASSKVRWGAGANVLTF.